This T cell receptor (beta chain) was identified in a study of blood T cell repertoires in COVID-19. Study-level information: COVID-19 samples from acute and convalescent phases originated in the United States, Italy and Spain.

Participants came from roughly 23 US areas, aged roughly 18 to 95 years. This CDR3 comprises 14 residues. The germline CDR1 and CDR2 sequences are SGHNT and YYREEE (reference sequence). V was pared by 3 bases and J by 3 bases, with 11 bases between. Generated by immunoSEQ multiplex PCR, the TCRdb table keeps only in-frame clones and is missing some. This table holds more than 200,000 clones, around 87% found once. The chain links TRBV5-4 to TRBJ2-3, with D tentatively TRBD2 (6 bases). The source material was PBMCs or T cells enriched from blood (not recorded which). The TCR originated in a woman aged 50 to 60 who had recovered from COVID-19. The CDR3 coding sequence is TGTGCCAGCAGCTCCGGGACTCCTACAGATACGCAGTATTTT. Protein product: CASSSGTPTDTQYF.